The clone carrying this T cell receptor (beta chain) was seen a handful of times. Its antigen is unknown. Trimming stripped 3 bases from V and 6 bases from J, with 13 bases between. CDR3 length equals 14 residues. Looked up from germline, CDR1 is SGHVS and CDR2 is FNYEAQ. Both 60 Vbeta primers and 13 Jbeta primers went into the PCR. Generated by immunoSEQ multiplex PCR, the TCRdb table keeps only in-frame clones and is missing some. The table shows some 96,000 clones, with 64% occurring only once. The data were taken from a study of cytomegalovirus exposure and HLA in healthy donors. Study in general: When 300 to 400 donors were genotyped, approximately 80% of them were found to fall in the Caucasian-associated ancestry cluster.

Findings and caveats of the study: Many donors carried some public TCRs, although rarity characterized most TCR sequences. Reported performance of the classifier showed diagnosis of cytomegalovirus status with high specificity and sensitivity. It was approximately 170 TCR beta chains that were listed as cytomegalovirus-associated.

The chain has TRBV7-6 and TRBJ2-3; D remains ambiguous. The TCR was taken from a man in his fifties or sixties in good health and CMV-seronegative. Material for sequencing was PBMCs. This chain's CDR3 is CASSFLFGRDTQYF. The CDR3 nucleotides are TGTGCCAGCAGCTTCCTGTTCGGTCGGGATACGCAGTATTTT.